This TCR beta chain was sequenced for a study of T-cell reconstitution after alpha-beta-depleted transplantation in children. Study-wide results and caveats: Alpha-beta T cells present about two months after transplant were reported to originate from several hundred expanded graft clones.

Per germline, CDR1 LNHNV and CDR2 YYDKDF (reference sequence). There are 15 residues in the CDR3. V lost 0 bases, J lost 5 bases, and 13 bases lay in between. The TCRbeta library incorporated unique molecular identifiers. In TCRdb, the PCR reads were re-called with MiXCR into one record per CDR3 protein. The sample has 530,000 or so distinct CDR3 sequences; around 27% are singletons. Comment on this clonotype: The antigen is not known.

The clonotype was recovered from a boy under two years old with Wiskott-Aldrich syndrome, due to receive a stem cell transplant. The V gene is TRBV15, the J gene TRBJ1-1, with a weak D call TRBD1 (6 bases). Sequencing used PBMCs, obtained before TCRalphabeta/CD19-depleted stem cell transplant. CDR3 residues: CATSRDPGAMTEAFF. The CDR3 nucleotides are TGTGCCACCAGCAGAGACCCGGGGGCGATGACTGAAGCTTTCTTT. Filled out from reference TRBV15 and TRBJ1-1, the complete variable domain reads DAMVIQNPRYQVTQFGKPVTLSCSQTLNHNVMYWYQQKSSQAPKLLFHYYDKDFNNEADTPDNFQSRRPNTSFCFLDIRSPGLGDTAMYLCATSRDPGAMTEAFFGQGTRLTVV.